This T cell receptor (beta chain) was documented in a study of T cells in pancreatic ductal adenocarcinoma. Study findings and constraints: No significant tumor-blood clonality difference; means were about 0.1 and 0.065. Comparisons of tumor and blood clonality may show falsely lower tumor diversity.

Sequencing used immunoSEQ multiplex PCR; TCRdb keeps in-frame clones, though not all of them. Of over 85,000 clones listed, roughly 96% are singletons. Surgery without prior neoadjuvant therapy was the treatment of the selected pancreatic ductal adenocarcinoma patients. Comments on this clone: What it binds is not known.

V dropped 2 bases and J dropped 4; count of bases not matched to a gene: 9. Germline V CDR1 and CDR2: MNHNS, SASEGT. This CDR3 comprises 17 residues. The V gene is TRBV6-1, the J gene TRBJ1-5; 9 positions match TRBD1. Sequenced input: PBMCs. The clonotype comes from a human donor with pancreatic ductal adenocarcinoma. Here the CDR3 reads CASSEMDRGQENQPQHF. The CDR3 DNA reads TGTGCCAGCAGTGAAATGGACAGGGGTCAGGAAAATCAGCCCCAGCATTTT.